The next 29 T cell receptor beta chains were all read from a single sample in a study of control samples from healthy donors and cancer patients. TCRdb's copy holds only in-frame clones and misses some; the assay was immunoSEQ multiplex PCR. The data contain around 45,000 clones, over 65% of them singletons. Input material: formalin-fixed, paraffin-embedded tissue. Receptors were obtained from a male donor with melanoma.

The rearrangement joins TRBV10-3 to TRBJ2-7; TRBD2 matches at 9 bases. The V and J ends lost 6 bases and 1 base, in that order; junction bases with no gene match: 4. The CDR3 contains 14 residues. Germline CDR1 ENHRY, CDR2 SYGVKD. The CDR3 here is CAIRTSGLSYEQYF. DNA for the CDR3: TGTGCCATCAGGACTAGCGGACTTTCCTACGAGCAGTACTTC.

The gene calls are TRBV2 and TRBJ2-1, with D perhaps being TRBD1 or TRBD2 (5 bases each). Germline lookup yields CDR1 SNHLY and CDR2 FYNNEI. The CDR3 is made up of 19 amino acids. V was pared by 7 bases and J by 0 bases, with 25 bases between. CDR3 residues: CASTDSPRLQQSSYNEQFF. The CDR3 bases are TGTGCCAGCACTGACAGCCCTAGACTACAACAAAGCTCCTACAATGAGCAGTTCTTC.

The J gene is TRBJ2-1, the V gene TRBV4-2; D is unclear. Germline V gene lookup returns CDR1 LGHNA and CDR2 YNFKEQ. The CDR3 spans 14 residues. V was cut by 0 bases and J by 9 bases, with 12 bases left in between. The chain's CDR3 is CASSQDLLYGEQFF. The DNA for the CDR3 is TGTGCCAGCAGCCAAGATCTTTTGTACGGTGAGCAGTTCTTC.

The J gene is TRBJ1-6, the V gene TRBV6-1; 8 bases fit TRBD1. The CDR3 runs 16 residues. V was pared by 4 bases and J by 9 bases, with 11 bases of the junction left unmatched. CDR1 is MNHNS and CDR2 is SASEGT in the germline V gene. CDR3 in amino acids: CASSVGGGTGSSPLHF. CDR3 nucleotide sequence: TGTGCCAGCAGTGTTGGCGGTGGGACAGGTAGTTCACCCCTCCACTTT.

This clone was seen at least ten times. The J gene is TRBJ2-3, the V gene TRBV4-1; the D is unclear. The V end lost 3 bases, the J end lost 7 bases, and 8 bases lay between the germline ends. Looked up from germline, CDR1 is MGHRA and CDR2 is YSYEKL. This CDR3 has 12 amino acids. The CDR3 nucleotides are TGCGCCAGCAGCCAGGCTAGGAATACGCAGTATTTT. Residues: CASSQARNTQYF.

The chain carries TRBV5-6 and TRBJ2-7; D is possibly TRBD1 or TRBD2 (5 bases each). This CDR3 has 17 residues. The germline gives CDR1 SGHDT, CDR2 YYEEEE. Trimming stripped 2 bases from V and 7 bases from J, with 25 bases between. In nucleotides, the CDR3 is TGTGCCAGCAGCTTTTATTATCAGGTGGTTCGGGGCGGGGAGCAGTACTTC. It specifies CASSFYYQVVRGGEQYF.

The chain employs TRBV30 and TRBJ2-6, with D unresolved. The germline CDR1 and CDR2 sequences are GTSNPN and SVGIG (reference sequence). V gave up 0 bases and J gave up 0 bases, with 6 bases separating them. The CDR3 sequence is 15 residues long. This CDR3 reads CAWSVVASGANVLTF. The CDR3 bases are TGTGCCTGGAGTGTGGTGGCCTCTGGGGCCAACGTCCTGACTTTC.

The rearrangement links TRBV10-3 to TRBJ1-2; possible D gene TRBD1, 5 bases. The CDR3 has 14 residues. Germline CDR1 reads ENHRY; CDR2 reads SYGVKD. Deletions cut 11 bases from V and 6 bases from J, with 22 bases between. CDR3 nucleotides: TGTGCCGCCACGACCTTAACCGGGGACCATGGCTACACCTTC. Translating gives CAATTLTGDHGYTF.

The chain joins TRBV5-1 to TRBJ1-1; no clear D gene. Trimming cost V 4 bases and J 0 bases, with 4 bases left between them. Germline V gene data show CDR1 as SGHRS and CDR2 as YFSETQ. The CDR3 runs to 12 residues. For the CDR3, the DNA is TGCGCCAGCAGCCAAGTGAACACTGAAGCTTTCTTT. Encoded protein: CASSQVNTEAFF.

The J gene is TRBJ2-7, the V gene TRBV6-5; TRBD1 might be the D (5 bases). CDR3 length equals 11 residues. CDR1 MNHEY and CDR2 SVGAGI come from the germline V gene. Trimming removed 6 bases from V and 6 bases from J, with 9 bases in between. The CDR3 DNA reads TGTGCCAGCAGGGACAACAGCGAGCAGTACTTC. This encodes CASRDNSEQYF.

The V and J genes are TRBV6-5 and TRBJ2-5; D is uncertain. The CDR3 consists of 13 residues. The germline V gene has CDR1 MNHEY and CDR2 SVGAGI. V was trimmed by 1 base and J by 5 bases, leaving 8 bases between them. In DNA, the CDR3 is TGTGCCAGCAGTTACTTTCCGGAGGAGACCCAGTACTTC. It codes for CASSYFPEETQYF.

This clone was counted a few times. V and J are TRBV10-2 and TRBJ1-2; 7 bases are a match to TRBD1. The germline CDR1 and CDR2 sequences are WSHSY and SAAADI. V was clipped by 4 bases and J by 0 bases; unmatched bases: 5. This CDR3 is 15 amino acids long. CDR3 protein: CASSVAGTANYGYTF. In nucleotides, the CDR3 is TGCGCCAGCAGTGTAGCCGGGACAGCTAACTATGGCTACACCTTC.

This chain links TRBV3-1 (or the pseudogene TRBV3-2) with TRBJ2-7; 11 positions agree with TRBD2. The CDR3 contains 15 residues. V lost 4 bases, J lost 4 bases, and 6 bases stayed unmatched. Germline CDR1 LGHDT, CDR2 YNNKEL (reference sequence). The CDR3 loop is CASSRGLAATYEQYF. In nucleotides, the CDR3 is TGTGCCAGCAGCCGGGGACTAGCGGCCACATACGAGCAGTACTTC.

The chain carries TRBV6-5 and TRBJ2-1; TRBD2 agrees at 7 bases. CDR3 length: 14 residues. The ends lost 0 bases at V and 9 bases at J; junction bases unmatched: 5. The germline V gene has CDR1 MNHEY and CDR2 SVGAGI. The CDR3 spells CASSYSGGSGEQFF. The CDR3 DNA reads TGTGCCAGCAGTTACTCTGGCGGGAGTGGTGAGCAGTTCTTC.

This sequence joins TRBV4-1 and TRBJ1-1, with D perhaps matching TRBD1 (5 bases). Deletions cut 6 bases from V and 5 bases from J, with 16 bases between. The CDR3 sequence is 14 residues long. The germline CDR1 and CDR2 sequences are MGHRA and YSYEKL. The CDR3 region is CASRGVLWNTEAFF. The CDR3 DNA reads as TGCGCCAGCAGAGGGGTTTTGTGGAATACTGAAGCTTTCTTT.

The chain couples TRBV3-1 (or the pseudogene TRBV3-2) to TRBJ2-5; a weak D match, TRBD2 (5 bases). The CDR3 is 15 residues long. Trimming removed 0 bases at V and 0 bases at J, with 8 bases between. Germline assignment: CDR1 LGHDT and CDR2 YNNKEL (reference sequence). Here the CDR3 reads CASSQDRGYQETQYF. As DNA, the CDR3 is TGTGCCAGCAGCCAAGATAGAGGGTACCAAGAGACCCAGTACTTC.

V and J are TRBV18 and TRBJ1-1; a weak D match, TRBD1 (6 bases). The CDR3 consists of 13 residues. The germline gives CDR1 KGHSH, CDR2 LQKENI. V was cut by 7 bases and J by 0 bases, with 9 bases left in between. This CDR3 is CASFRQVNTEAFF. CDR3 DNA sequence: TGTGCCAGCTTTCGACAGGTGAACACTGAAGCTTTCTTT.

This chain connects TRBV5-1 to TRBJ1-2; a possible D gene is TRBD1 (5 bases). V lost 4 bases and J 11 bases, leaving 18 bases between the germline ends. Germline loops: CDR1 SGHRS, CDR2 YFSETQ. This CDR3 contains 13 residues. The DNA of the CDR3 is TGCGCCAGCAGCCCGGACATCTTAAACCCATACACCTTC. Amino acid sequence: CASSPDILNPYTF.

The chain carries TRBV5-4 and TRBJ2-5; D may be TRBD2 (5 bases). Trimming shortened V by 4 bases and J by 2 bases, and 12 bases separated the two germline ends. The CDR3 has 14 amino acids. Germline assignment: CDR1 SGHNT and CDR2 YYREEE (reference sequence). CDR3 in DNA: TGTGCCAGCAGCCCCAGGACTGGGCAAGAGACCCAGTACTTC. It yields the protein CASSPRTGQETQYF. Looking up the rest from reference TRBV5-4 and TRBJ2-5 gives the full variable domain: ETGVTQSPTHLIKTRGQQVTLRCSSQSGHNTVSWYQQALGQGPQFIFQYYREEENGRGNFPPRFSGLQFPNYSSELNVNALELDDSALYLCASSPRTGQETQYFGPGTRLLVL.

This clone has only a few counts. The chain couples TRBV28 to TRBJ1-5; possibly TRBD1 for D (5 bases). V was trimmed by 7 bases and J by 0 bases, leaving 7 bases between them. This CDR3 is built from 13 residues. Germline lookup yields CDR1 MDHEN and CDR2 SYDVKM. The CDR3 loop reads CASNRLSNQPQHF. The CDR3 DNA reads as TGTGCCAGCAACAGGCTTAGCAATCAGCCCCAGCATTTT.

A single count supports this clone. The rearrangement links TRBV11-2 to TRBJ2-3, with D unclear. Germline lookup yields CDR1 SGHAT and CDR2 FQNNGV. Deletions cut 1 base from V and 2 bases from J, with 4 bases between. The CDR3 length is 13 residues. CDR3 region: CASSLGPTDTQYF. The CDR3 DNA is TGTGCCAGCAGCTTAGGTCCCACAGATACGCAGTATTTT.

The V gene is TRBV4-1, the J gene TRBJ2-1; 14 bases line up with TRBD2. Germline CDR1 reads MGHRA; CDR2 reads YSYEKL. J gave up 12 bases and V 5 bases, and 15 bases lay outside the gene matches. CDR3 size: 17 residues. The CDR3 loop is CASSDVGTSGRVAGQFF. The CDR3 DNA reads TGCGCCAGCAGCGACGTCGGGACTAGCGGGAGAGTGGCAGGGCAGTTCTTC.

The chain couples TRBV5-1 to TRBJ2-3; tentatively, D is TRBD2 (6 bases). The CDR3 extends over 16 amino acids. Trimming stripped 1 base from V and 1 base from J, with 13 bases between. Germline V gives CDR1 SGHRS, CDR2 YFSETQ. The CDR3 DNA reads TGCGCCAGCAGCTTGAACGGCGGGACCGGCACAGATACGCAGTATTTT. It codes for CASSLNGGTGTDTQYF.

The rearrangement uses TRBV5-6 and TRBJ2-1; 7 bases fit TRBD2. The CDR3 contains 15 residues. The germline CDR1 and CDR2 sequences are SGHDT and YYEEEE. Trimming cost V 0 bases and J 7 bases; bases outside gene matches: 7. The CDR3 spells CASSLGLAKRNEQFF. CDR3 DNA sequence: TGTGCCAGCAGCTTGGGACTAGCCAAAAGGAATGAGCAGTTCTTC.

V usage is TRBV6-5 and J usage is TRBJ1-1; the match to TRBD1 covers 7 bases. The J segment lost 9 bases and the V segment lost 2 bases, leaving 9 bases of the junction unmatched. Germline CDR1 reads MNHEY; CDR2 reads SVGAGI. This CDR3 is built from 14 residues. CDR3 DNA: TGTGCCAGCAGTTACCGGGGGACAGTTACTAAAGCTTTCTTT. It yields the protein CASSYRGTVTKAFF.

This chain joins TRBV7-3 and TRBJ2-4, with 9 nucleotides matching TRBD1. Germline CDR1 SGHTA, CDR2 FQGTGA. The CDR3 consists of 14 residues. Trimming cost V 5 bases and J 9 bases; bases outside gene matches: 8. Written as DNA, the CDR3 is TGTGCCAGCAGCCTGCCGGGACAGGGAGGCATTCAGTACTTC. Translation gives CASSLPGQGGIQYF.

This chain joins TRBV6-5 and TRBJ2-5; D is perhaps TRBD1 or TRBD2 (6 bases each). This CDR3 contains 14 residues. CDR1 and CDR2 (germline): MNHEY, SVGAGI. The V gene lost 5 bases and the J gene lost 5 bases, with 15 bases spanning the gap. CDR3 region: CASSPQGGQETQYF. CDR3 in DNA: TGTGCCAGCAGTCCACAGGGAGGTCAGGAGACCCAGTACTTC.

This clone has a single count. J is TRBJ1-4 and V is TRBV3-1 (or the pseudogene TRBV3-2); D is possibly TRBD1 (5 bases). The V gene's germline CDR1 is LGHDT and CDR2 YNNKEL (reference sequence). The CDR3 is 16 amino acids. The V and J ends lost 4 bases and 4 bases respectively, with 16 bases between them. The CDR3 sequence is CASSPSAAGRNEKLFF. CDR3 DNA sequence: TGTGCCAGCAGCCCCTCCGCGGCAGGGCGTAATGAAAAACTGTTTTTT.

This clone ranks as medium-sized. The chain recombines TRBV5-4 with TRBJ2-1; TRBD2 aligns across 7 bases. The trim removed 2 bases at V and 12 bases at J, leaving 5 bases unmatched. Germline values: CDR1 SGHNT, CDR2 YYREEE (reference sequence). The CDR3 extends over 12 amino acids. CDR3 nucleotides: TGTGCCAGCAGCTTCGGGACTACCTTGCAGTTCTTC. Amino acid sequence: CASSFGTTLQFF.